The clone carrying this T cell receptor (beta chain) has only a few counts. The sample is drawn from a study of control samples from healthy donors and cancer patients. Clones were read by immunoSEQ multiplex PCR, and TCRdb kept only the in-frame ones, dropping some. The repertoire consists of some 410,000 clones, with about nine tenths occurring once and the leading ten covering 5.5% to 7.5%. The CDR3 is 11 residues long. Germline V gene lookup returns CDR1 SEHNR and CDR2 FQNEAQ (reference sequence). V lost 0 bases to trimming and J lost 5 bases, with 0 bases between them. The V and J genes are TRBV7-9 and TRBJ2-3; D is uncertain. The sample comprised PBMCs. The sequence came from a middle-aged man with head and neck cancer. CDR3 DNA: TGTGCCAGCAGCTTAGCAGATACGCAGTATTTT. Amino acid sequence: CASSLADTQYF.